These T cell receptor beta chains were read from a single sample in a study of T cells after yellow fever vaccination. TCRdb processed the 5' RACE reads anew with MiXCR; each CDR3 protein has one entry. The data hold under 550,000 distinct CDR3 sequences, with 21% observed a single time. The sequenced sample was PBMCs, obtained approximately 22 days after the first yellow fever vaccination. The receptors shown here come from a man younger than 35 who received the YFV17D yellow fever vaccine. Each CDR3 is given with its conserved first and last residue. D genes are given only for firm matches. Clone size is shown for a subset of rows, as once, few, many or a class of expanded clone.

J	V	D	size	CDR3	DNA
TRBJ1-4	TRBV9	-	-	CASSIGGGETNEKLFF	TGTGCCAGCAGCATAGGCGGGGGAGAAACTAATGAAAAACTGTTTTTT
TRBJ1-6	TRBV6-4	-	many	CASSESMVGISPLHF	TGTGCCAGCAGTGAGTCGATGGTCGGGATTTCACCCCTCCACTTT
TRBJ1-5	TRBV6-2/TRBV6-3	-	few	CASSFGGGGSNQPQHF	TGTGCCAGCAGTTTTGGGGGAGGTGGTAGCAATCAGCCCCAGCATTTT
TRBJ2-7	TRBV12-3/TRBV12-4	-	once	CASSLDGNEQYF	TGTGCCAGCAGTTTAGATGGAAACGAGCAGTACTTC
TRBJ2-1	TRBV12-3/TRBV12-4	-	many	CASRRRQGEQFF	TGTGCCAGCAGGCGACGGCAGGGTGAGCAGTTCTTC
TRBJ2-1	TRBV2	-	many	CAGRPQGPEQFF	TGTGCCGGCCGGCCCCAGGGGCCTGAGCAGTTCTTC
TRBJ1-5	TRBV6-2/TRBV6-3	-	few	CASSYGPSGRYSNQPQHF	TGTGCCAGCAGTTACGGGCCCTCGGGACGGTATAGCAATCAGCCCCAGCATTTT
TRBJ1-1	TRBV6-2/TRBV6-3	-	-	CASSKSDSYSEAFF	TGTGCCAGCAGTAAGTCGGACAGCTATAGTGAAGCTTTCTTT
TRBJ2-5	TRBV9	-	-	CASSDYGREGETQYF	TGTGCCAGCAGCGATTATGGGAGAGAGGGGGAGACCCAGTACTTC
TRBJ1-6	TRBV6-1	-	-	CASTTTGYNSPLHF	TGTGCCAGCACCACTACAGGTTATAATTCACCCCTCCACTTT
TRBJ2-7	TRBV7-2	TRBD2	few	CASSPAGLAGHNEQYF	TGTGCCAGCAGCCCCGCCGGACTAGCGGGGCACAACGAGCAGTACTTC
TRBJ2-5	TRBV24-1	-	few	CATSDWETQYF	TGTGCCACCAGTGATTGGGAGACCCAGTACTTC
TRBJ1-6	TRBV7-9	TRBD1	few	CASSLGTGDNSSPLHF	TGTGCCAGCAGCTTAGGGACAGGGGATAATAGTTCACCCCTCCACTTT
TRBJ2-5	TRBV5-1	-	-	CASSSRTRQQAYETQYF	TGCGCCAGCAGCTCAAGAACTAGACAGCAAGCGTACGAGACCCAGTACTTC
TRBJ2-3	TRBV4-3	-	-	CASSQDRSGPTPDTQYF	TGCGCCAGCAGCCAAGATAGGTCCGGACCAACCCCAGATACGCAGTATTTT
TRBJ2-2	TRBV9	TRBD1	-	CASSVGGGIVTGELFF	TGTGCCAGCAGCGTAGGAGGGGGCATCGTCACCGGGGAGCTGTTTTTT
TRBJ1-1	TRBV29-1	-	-	CSVHRGATEAFF	TGCAGCGTCCATAGGGGGGCCACTGAAGCTTTCTTT
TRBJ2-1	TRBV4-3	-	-	CASSQARRHEQFF	TGCGCCAGCAGCCAAGCTAGAAGGCATGAGCAGTTCTTC
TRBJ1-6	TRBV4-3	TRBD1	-	CASSRTGFRNSPLHF	TGCGCCAGCAGCCGGACAGGGTTTCGTAATTCACCCCTCCACTTT
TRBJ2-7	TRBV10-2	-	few	CASKGAGNDEQYF	TGCGCCAGCAAAGGGGCGGGGAACGACGAGCAGTACTTC
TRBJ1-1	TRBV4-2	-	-	CASSPLQGYTEAFF	TGTGCCAGCAGCCCGTTACAGGGATACACTGAAGCTTTCTTT
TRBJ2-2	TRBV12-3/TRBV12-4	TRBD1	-	CASSWTGGELFF	TGTGCCAGCAGTTGGACAGGCGGGGAGCTGTTTTTT
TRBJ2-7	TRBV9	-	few	CASSVGGDTYEQYF	TGTGCCAGCAGCGTAGGGGGGGACACCTACGAGCAGTACTTC
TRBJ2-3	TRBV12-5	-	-	CASGIRWRDTQYF	TGTGCTAGTGGCATACGTTGGCGCGATACGCAGTATTTT
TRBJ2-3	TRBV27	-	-	CASSLMGATDTQYF	TGTGCCAGCAGTTTAATGGGGGCCACAGATACGCAGTATTTT
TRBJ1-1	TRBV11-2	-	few	CASSSRGDTEAFF	TGTGCCAGCAGCTCTCGGGGGGACACTGAAGCTTTCTTT
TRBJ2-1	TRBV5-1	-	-	CASSLGGGDTYNEQFF	TGCGCCAGCAGCTTGGGAGGGGGGGATACCTACAATGAGCAGTTCTTC
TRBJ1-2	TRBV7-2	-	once	CASSLDRRSGYTF	TGTGCCAGCAGCCTTGACAGGCGGTCGGGCTACACCTTC
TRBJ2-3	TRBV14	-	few	CASSQERGHTDTQYF	TGTGCCAGCAGCCAAGAAAGAGGACACACAGATACGCAGTATTTT
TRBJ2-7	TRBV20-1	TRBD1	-	CSARDLQGALEQYF	TGCAGTGCTAGAGATTTGCAGGGGGCGCTCGAGCAGTACTTC
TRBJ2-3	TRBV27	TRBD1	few	CASSHRDSTTTDTQYF	TGTGCCAGCAGTCACCGGGACAGTACAACCACAGATACGCAGTATTTT
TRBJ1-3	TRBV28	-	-	CASSRAGVNGNTIYF	TGTGCCAGCAGTCGGGCAGGGGTGAACGGAAACACCATATATTTT
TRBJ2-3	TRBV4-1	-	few	CASSQDWGYDTQYF	TGCGCCAGCAGCCAAGATTGGGGATACGATACGCAGTATTTT
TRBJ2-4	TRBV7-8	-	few	CASSLEGGGRGIQYF	TGTGCCAGCAGCTTAGAAGGCGGGGGCCGCGGCATTCAGTACTTC
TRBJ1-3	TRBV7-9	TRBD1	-	CASSFGQGAFGNTIYF	TGTGCCAGCAGCTTTGGACAGGGGGCTTTTGGAAACACCATATATTTT
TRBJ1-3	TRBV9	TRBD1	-	CASSAPGQGNTIYF	TGTGCCAGCAGCGCCCCCGGACAGGGGAACACCATATATTTT
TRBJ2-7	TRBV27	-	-	CASSLEGSSPYEQYF	TGTGCCAGCAGTTTAGAGGGATCCTCCCCATACGAGCAGTACTTC
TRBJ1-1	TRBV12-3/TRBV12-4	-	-	CASSRMTGGTEAFF	TGTGCCAGCAGCCGCATGACCGGGGGCACTGAAGCTTTCTTT
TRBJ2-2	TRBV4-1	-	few	CASSQEGQITGELFF	TGCGCCAGCAGCCAAGAGGGGCAGATCACCGGGGAGCTGTTTTTT
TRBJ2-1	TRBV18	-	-	CASSPKLGTDEQFF	TGTGCCAGCTCACCAAAGCTGGGGACGGATGAGCAGTTCTTC
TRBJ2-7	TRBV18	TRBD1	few	CASSWGRAMGQGVTYEQYF	TGTGCCAGCTCATGGGGGCGTGCAATGGGACAGGGAGTAACCTACGAGCAGTACTTC
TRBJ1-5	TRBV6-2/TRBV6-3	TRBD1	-	CASSYGQGMEPQHF	TGTGCCAGCAGTTATGGACAGGGGATGGAGCCCCAGCATTTT
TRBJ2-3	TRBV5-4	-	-	CASSLVGASSSDTQYF	TGTGCCAGCAGCTTGGTTGGCGCTTCTAGTTCAGATACGCAGTATTTT
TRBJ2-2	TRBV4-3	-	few	CASSQERGHLNTGELFF	TGCGCCAGCAGCCAAGAGCGGGGACACCTGAACACCGGGGAGCTGTTTTTT
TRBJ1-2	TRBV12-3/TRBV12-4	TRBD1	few	CASSPGQGKSGYTF	TGTGCCAGCAGCCCTGGACAGGGGAAATCCGGCTACACCTTC
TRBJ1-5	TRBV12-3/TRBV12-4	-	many	CASSSGRGNQPQHF	TGTGCCAGCAGCTCCGGACGGGGAAATCAGCCCCAGCATTTT
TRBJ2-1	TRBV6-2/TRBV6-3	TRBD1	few	CASSYSATGTGPLDEQFF	TGTGCCAGCAGTTACTCGGCCACCGGGACAGGGCCGTTGGATGAGCAGTTCTTC
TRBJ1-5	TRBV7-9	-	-	CASSLASTGHSNQPQHF	TGTGCCAGCAGCTTAGCATCAACAGGCCACTCCAATCAGCCCCAGCATTTT
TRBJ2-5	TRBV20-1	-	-	CSAGQSRTQYF	TGCAGTGCCGGACAGTCTCGGACCCAGTACTTC
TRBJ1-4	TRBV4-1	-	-	CASSQGQYALNEKLFF	TGCGCCAGCAGCCAAGGACAGTATGCGCTTAATGAAAAACTGTTTTTT